One and the same sample provided the 11 T cell receptor beta chains below, sequenced in a study of PD-1 blockade in classical Hodgkin lymphoma (TCRdb year 2020). The library was produced with the immunoSEQ multiplex PCR assay. In its TCRdb copy, this immuneACCESS table keeps in-frame sequences only and misses some clones. Where compared with another copy, unresolved V genes explain less than half of these, and the others have no known cause. This sample is represented by around 92,000 clones; approximately 86% of them were singletons. Of the sample, about 17% is held by the ten largest clones. Read against the paper, the sample's time point label means: cycle 4 day 1 (C4D1), after 6 weeks of nivolumab. Relapse after autologous stem cell transplantation had occurred in all trial patients, and cohorts A, B and C were distinguished by prior brentuximab vedotin exposure. The material sequenced was peripheral blood mononuclear cells (PBMCs), taken before the fourth cycle of nivolumab. The origin of the receptors is a human donor with classical Hodgkin lymphoma.

The chain is built from TRBV5-1 and TRBJ1-2, with no clear D. This CDR3 spans 14 amino acids. Germline CDR1 and CDR2: SGHRS and YFSETQ. Trimming took 0 bases from V and 3 from J, leaving 9 bases between them. The CDR3 sequence is CASSLAGSDYGYTF. The CDR3 DNA reads TGCGCCAGCAGCTTGGCCGGGTCAGACTATGGCTACACCTTC.

The CDR3 nucleotides are TGTGCCAGTAAGGGGCTGACTAGCAATCAGCCCCAGCATTTT. Protein sequence: CASKGLTSNQPQHF. This chain connects TRBV19 to TRBJ1-5; D might be TRBD1 (5 bases). The CDR3 sequence is 14 residues long. Germline V gene lookup returns CDR1 LNHDA and CDR2 SQIVND (reference sequence). Trimming pared 7 bases from V and 0 bases from J, leaving 10 bases between. The full variable domain, completed using reference TRBV19 and TRBJ1-5, is DGGITQSPKYLFRKEGQNVTLSCEQNLNHDAMYWYRQDPGQGLRLIYYSQIVNDFQKGDIAEGYSVSREKKESFPLTVTSAQKNPTAFYLCASKGLTSNQPQHFGDGTRLSIL.

This chain joins TRBV29-1 and TRBJ2-5; D is unclear. Trimming cost V 6 bases and J 1 base, with 12 bases left between them. The germline CDR1 and CDR2 sequences are SQVTM and ANQGSEA. The CDR3 covers 13 residues. CDR3 sequence (DNA): TGCAGCGTCTCCCGGAGTGCCCAAGAGACCCAGTACTTC. This gives the protein CSVSRSAQETQYF.

The gene calls are TRBV28 and TRBJ2-3, with 10 bases matching TRBD2. Germline V gives CDR1 MDHEN, CDR2 SYDVKM. With V trimmed by 4 bases and J by 6 bases, 13 bases remained unmatched. There are 17 residues in the CDR3. CDR3 region: CASSSGGTSEPGDTQYF. DNA of the CDR3: TGTGCCAGCAGTTCAGGTGGGACTAGCGAGCCCGGGGATACGCAGTATTTT.

The chain recombines TRBV5-1 with TRBJ2-1; TRBD2 aligns across 12 bases. The CDR3 is 15 residues long. Germline values: CDR1 SGHRS, CDR2 YFSETQ. V shed 4 bases and J 2 bases; nucleotides not matched to a gene: 1. Here the CDR3 DNA reads TGCGCCAGCAGCGGACTAGCGGGGACCTACAATGAGCAGTTCTTC. This codes for CASSGLAGTYNEQFF.

The CDR3 reads CASSLNGRYGYTF. The DNA for the CDR3 is TGTGCCAGCAGCTTAAACGGACGATATGGCTACACCTTC. The chain has TRBV7-2 and TRBJ1-2; no clear D. Trimming stripped 2 bases from V and 5 bases from J, with 9 bases between. The CDR3 runs 13 residues. Germline loops: CDR1 SGHTA, CDR2 FQGNSA. Supplemented by reference TRBV7-2 and TRBJ1-2, the full variable domain reads GAGVSQSPSNKVTEKGKDVELRCDPISGHTALYWYRQSLGQGLEFLIYFQGNSAPDKSGLPSDRFSAERTGGSVSTLTIQRTQQEDSAVYLCASSLNGRYGYTFGSGTRLTVV.

The V call is TRBV6-1, the J call TRBJ1-5, with D uncertain. V lost 1 base to trimming and J lost 2 bases, with 3 bases between them. CDR3 length equals 13 residues. Germline V gene sequence: CDR1 MNHNS, CDR2 SASEGT. CDR3 nucleotides: TGTGCCAGCAGTGAAGGACGCAATCAGCCCCAGCATTTT. Amino acids: CASSEGRNQPQHF.

The chain is built from TRBV5-1 and TRBJ2-2; D is possibly TRBD2 (5 bases). The germline CDR1 and CDR2 sequences are SGHRS and YFSETQ. The V and J ends lost 4 bases and 4 bases respectively, with 5 bases between them. The CDR3 totals 12 residues. CDR3 sequence reads: CASSRGTGELFF. The CDR3 region has the DNA TGCGCCAGCAGCCGGGGCACCGGGGAGCTGTTTTTT.

The chain combines TRBV6-1 with TRBJ2-7; TRBD2 is a possible D gene (7 bases). Trimming took 6 bases from V and 2 from J, leaving 17 bases between them. The CDR3 has 15 amino acids. The germline V gene has CDR1 MNHNS and CDR2 SASEGT. The CDR3 reads CASSKSGEGTYEQYF. The CDR3, as DNA: TGTGCCAGCAGCAAATCAGGGGAGGGGACCTACGAGCAGTACTTC.

The chain has TRBV2 and TRBJ2-5, with TRBD1 matching over 7 bases. CDR3 size: 11 residues. J was trimmed by 10 bases and V by 6 bases; bases with no gene match: 5. Germline CDR1 and CDR2: SNHLY and FYNNEI. CDR3 residues: CASRTGKVQYF. CDR3 bases: TGTGCCAGCAGGACAGGGAAAGTCCAGTACTTC.

This chain connects TRBV6-4 to TRBJ2-5; 13 bases fit TRBD2. The length of the CDR3 is 19 residues. CDR1 and CDR2 from the germline V gene are MRHNA and SNTAGT. J lost 1 base, V lost 6 bases, and 14 bases had no gene match. Here the CDR3 reads CASREGTSGNGGLQETQYF. CDR3 sequence (DNA): TGTGCCAGCAGGGAAGGGACTAGCGGGAATGGGGGCCTCCAAGAGACCCAGTACTTC.